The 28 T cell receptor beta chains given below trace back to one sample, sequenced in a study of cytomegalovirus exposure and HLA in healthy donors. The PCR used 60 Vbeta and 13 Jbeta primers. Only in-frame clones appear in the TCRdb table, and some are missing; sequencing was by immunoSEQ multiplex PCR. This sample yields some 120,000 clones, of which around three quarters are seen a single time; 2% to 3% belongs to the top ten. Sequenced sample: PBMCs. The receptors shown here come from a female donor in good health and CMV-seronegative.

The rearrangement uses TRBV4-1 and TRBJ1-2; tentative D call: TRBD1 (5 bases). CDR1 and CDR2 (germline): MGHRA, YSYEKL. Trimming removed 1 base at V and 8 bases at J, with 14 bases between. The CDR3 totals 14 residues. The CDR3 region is CASSQAKGSEGYTF. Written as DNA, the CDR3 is TGCGCCAGCAGCCAAGCCAAGGGGTCGGAGGGCTACACCTTC.

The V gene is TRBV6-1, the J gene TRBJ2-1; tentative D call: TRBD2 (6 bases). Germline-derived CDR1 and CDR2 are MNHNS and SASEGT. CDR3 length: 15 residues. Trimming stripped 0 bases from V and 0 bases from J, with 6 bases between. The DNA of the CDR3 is TGTGCCAGCAGTGAAGCGGGGGGCTCCTACAATGAGCAGTTCTTC. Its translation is CASSEAGGSYNEQFF.

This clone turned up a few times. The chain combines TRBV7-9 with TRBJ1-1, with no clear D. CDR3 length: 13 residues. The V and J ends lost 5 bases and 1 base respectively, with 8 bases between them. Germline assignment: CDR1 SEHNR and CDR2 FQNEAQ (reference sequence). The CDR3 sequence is CASSNSENTEAFF. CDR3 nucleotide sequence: TGTGCCAGCAGCAATTCAGAGAACACTGAAGCTTTCTTT.

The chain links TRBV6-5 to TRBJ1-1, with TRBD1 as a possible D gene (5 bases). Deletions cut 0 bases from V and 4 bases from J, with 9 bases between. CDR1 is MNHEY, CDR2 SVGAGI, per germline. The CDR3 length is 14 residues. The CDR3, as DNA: TGTGCCAGCAGTTACTCGTACGGGGGCACTGAAGCTTTCTTT. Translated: CASSYSYGGTEAFF.

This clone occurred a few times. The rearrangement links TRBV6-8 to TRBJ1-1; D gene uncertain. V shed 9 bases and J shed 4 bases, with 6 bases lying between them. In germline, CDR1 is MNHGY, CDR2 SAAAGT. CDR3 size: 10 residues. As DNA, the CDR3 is TGTGCCAGGGTCAGCACTGAAGCTTTCTTT. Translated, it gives CARVSTEAFF.

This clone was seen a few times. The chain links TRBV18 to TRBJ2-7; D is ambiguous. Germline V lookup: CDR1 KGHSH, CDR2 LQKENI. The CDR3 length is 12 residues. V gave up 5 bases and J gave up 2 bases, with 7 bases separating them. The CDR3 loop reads CASSSETYEQYF. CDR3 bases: TGTGCCAGCTCATCCGAGACCTACGAGCAGTACTTC.

The DNA for the CDR3 is TGTGCCAGCAGCCCAGACTACGAGCAGTACTTC. This codes for CASSPDYEQYF. The V and J genes are TRBV7-9 and TRBJ2-7; no reliable D call. Looked up from germline, CDR1 is SEHNR and CDR2 is FQNEAQ (reference sequence). This CDR3 region has 11 residues. The V end lost 5 bases, the J end lost 3 bases, and 5 bases lay between the germline ends.

CDR3 sequence reads: CASSGTSVPNTGELFF. The CDR3 bases are TGTGCCAGCAGCGGGACTAGCGTTCCGAACACCGGGGAGCTGTTTTTT. The rearrangement uses TRBV7-7 and TRBJ2-2; 10 nucleotides agree with TRBD2. The V gene's germline CDR1 is SSHAT and CDR2 FNYEAQ (reference sequence). Unmatched junction bases numbered 3, after V lost 5 bases and J lost 0 bases. The CDR3 extends over 16 amino acids.

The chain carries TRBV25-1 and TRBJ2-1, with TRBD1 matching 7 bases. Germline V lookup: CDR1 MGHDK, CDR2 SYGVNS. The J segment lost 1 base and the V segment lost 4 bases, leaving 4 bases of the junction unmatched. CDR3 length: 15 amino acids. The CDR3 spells CASSARDSSYNEQFF. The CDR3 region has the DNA TGTGCCAGCAGTGCCCGGGACAGTTCCTACAATGAGCAGTTCTTC.

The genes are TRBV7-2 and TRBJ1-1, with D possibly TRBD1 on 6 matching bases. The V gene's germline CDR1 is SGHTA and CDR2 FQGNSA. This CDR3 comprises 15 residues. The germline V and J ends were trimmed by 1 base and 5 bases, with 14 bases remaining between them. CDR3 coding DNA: TGTGCCAGCAGCTTAGTTGCAGGGGCGAGGACTGAAGCTTTCTTT. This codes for CASSLVAGARTEAFF.

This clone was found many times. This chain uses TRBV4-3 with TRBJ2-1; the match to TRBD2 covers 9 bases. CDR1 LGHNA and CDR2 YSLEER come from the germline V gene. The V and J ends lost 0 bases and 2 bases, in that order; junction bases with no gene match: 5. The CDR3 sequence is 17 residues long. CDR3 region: CASSQDSASGAYNEQFF. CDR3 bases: TGCGCCAGCAGCCAAGATTCGGCTAGCGGGGCCTACAATGAGCAGTTCTTC.

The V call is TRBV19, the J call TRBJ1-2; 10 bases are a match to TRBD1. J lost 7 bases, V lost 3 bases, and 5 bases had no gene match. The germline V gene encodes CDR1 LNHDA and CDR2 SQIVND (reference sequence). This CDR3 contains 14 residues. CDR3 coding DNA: TGTGCCAGTAGTATCGACAGGGGGCGCGGTGGCTACACCTTC. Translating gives CASSIDRGRGGYTF.

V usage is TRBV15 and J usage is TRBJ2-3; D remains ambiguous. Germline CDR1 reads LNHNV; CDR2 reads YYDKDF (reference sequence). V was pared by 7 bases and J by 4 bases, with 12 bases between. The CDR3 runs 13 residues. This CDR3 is CATKNYSPDTQYF. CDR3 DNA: TGTGCCACCAAAAACTATTCCCCAGATACGCAGTATTTT.

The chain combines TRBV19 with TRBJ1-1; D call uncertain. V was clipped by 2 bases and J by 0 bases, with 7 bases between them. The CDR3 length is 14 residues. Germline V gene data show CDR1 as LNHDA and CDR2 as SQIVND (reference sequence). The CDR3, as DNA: TGTGCCAGTAGTATACTGCACATGAACACTGAAGCTTTCTTT. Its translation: CASSILHMNTEAFF.

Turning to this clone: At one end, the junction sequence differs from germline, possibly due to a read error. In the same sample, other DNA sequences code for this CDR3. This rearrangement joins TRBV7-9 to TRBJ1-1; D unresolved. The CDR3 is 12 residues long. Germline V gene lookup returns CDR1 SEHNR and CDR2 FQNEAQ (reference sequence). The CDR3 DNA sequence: TGTTCCAGCAGCTTAGGAGACACTGAAGCTTTCTTT. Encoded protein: CSSSLGDTEAFF.

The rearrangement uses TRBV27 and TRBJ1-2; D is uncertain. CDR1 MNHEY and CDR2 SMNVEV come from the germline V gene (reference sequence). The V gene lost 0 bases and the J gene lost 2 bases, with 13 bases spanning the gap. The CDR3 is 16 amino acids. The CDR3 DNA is TGTGCCAGCAGTTTATCGATAGCGACGGTGAACTATGGCTACACCTTC. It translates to CASSLSIATVNYGYTF.

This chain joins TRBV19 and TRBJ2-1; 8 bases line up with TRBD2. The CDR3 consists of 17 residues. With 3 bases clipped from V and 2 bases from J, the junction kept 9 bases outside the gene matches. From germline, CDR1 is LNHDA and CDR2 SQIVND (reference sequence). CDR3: CASSIQVLRGAYNEQFF. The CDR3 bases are TGTGCCAGTAGTATCCAGGTTTTGCGGGGGGCCTACAATGAGCAGTTCTTC.

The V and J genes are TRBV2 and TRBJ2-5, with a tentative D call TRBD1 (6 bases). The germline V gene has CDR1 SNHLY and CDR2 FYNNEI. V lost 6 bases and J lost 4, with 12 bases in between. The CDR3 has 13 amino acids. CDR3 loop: CASRGQGLETQYF. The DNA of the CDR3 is TGTGCCAGCAGGGGGCAGGGGTTAGAGACCCAGTACTTC.

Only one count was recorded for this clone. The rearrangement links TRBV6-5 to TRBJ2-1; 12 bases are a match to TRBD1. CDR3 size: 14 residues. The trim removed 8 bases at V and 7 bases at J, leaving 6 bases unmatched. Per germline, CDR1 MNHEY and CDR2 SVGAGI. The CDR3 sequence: CASARDRGRNEQFF. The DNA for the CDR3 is TGTGCCAGCGCCCGGGACAGGGGGCGGAATGAGCAGTTCTTC.

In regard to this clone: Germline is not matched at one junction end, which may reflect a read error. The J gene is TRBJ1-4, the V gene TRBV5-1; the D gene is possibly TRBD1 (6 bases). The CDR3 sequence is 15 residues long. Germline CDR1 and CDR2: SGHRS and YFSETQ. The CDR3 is CASSLGLRGNEKPFF. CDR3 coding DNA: TGCGCCAGCAGCTTGGGTCTTAGGGGGAATGAAAAACCGTTTTTT. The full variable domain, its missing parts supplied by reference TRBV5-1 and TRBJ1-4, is KAGVTQTPRYLIKTRGQQVTLSCSPISGHRSVSWYQQTPGQGLQFLFEYFSETQRNKGNFPGRFSGRQFSNSRSEMNVSTLELGDSALYLCASSLGLRGNEKPFFGSGTQLSVL.

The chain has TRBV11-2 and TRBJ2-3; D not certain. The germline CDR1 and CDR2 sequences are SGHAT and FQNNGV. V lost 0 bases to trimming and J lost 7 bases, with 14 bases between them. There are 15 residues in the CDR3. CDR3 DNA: TGTGCCAGCAGCTTAGATCGGCTCCCTACTAATACGCAGTATTTT. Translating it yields CASSLDRLPTNTQYF.

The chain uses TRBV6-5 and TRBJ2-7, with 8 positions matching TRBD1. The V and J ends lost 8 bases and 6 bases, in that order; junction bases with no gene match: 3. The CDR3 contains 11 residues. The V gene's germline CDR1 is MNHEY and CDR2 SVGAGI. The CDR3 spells CASVQGGEQYF. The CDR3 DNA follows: TGTGCCAGCGTACAGGGGGGCGAGCAGTACTTC.

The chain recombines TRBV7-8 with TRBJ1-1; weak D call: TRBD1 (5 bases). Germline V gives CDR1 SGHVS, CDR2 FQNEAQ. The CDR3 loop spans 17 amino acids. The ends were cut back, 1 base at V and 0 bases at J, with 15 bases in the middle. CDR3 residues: CASSLGYRGVMNTEAFF. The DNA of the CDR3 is TGTGCCAGCAGCTTAGGCTACCGGGGGGTCATGAACACTGAAGCTTTCTTT.

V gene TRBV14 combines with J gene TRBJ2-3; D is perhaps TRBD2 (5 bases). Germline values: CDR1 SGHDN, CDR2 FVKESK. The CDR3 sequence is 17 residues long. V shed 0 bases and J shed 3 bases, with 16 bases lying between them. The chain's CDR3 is CASSQDRGSVTTDTQYF. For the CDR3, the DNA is TGTGCCAGCAGCCAAGATCGAGGGAGTGTAACGACAGATACGCAGTATTTT.

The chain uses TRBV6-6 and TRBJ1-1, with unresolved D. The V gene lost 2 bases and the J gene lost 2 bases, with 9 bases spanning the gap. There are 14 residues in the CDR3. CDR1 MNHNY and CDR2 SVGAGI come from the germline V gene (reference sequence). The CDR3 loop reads CASSYQASNTEAFF. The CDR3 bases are TGTGCCAGCAGTTACCAGGCGAGCAACACTGAAGCTTTCTTT.

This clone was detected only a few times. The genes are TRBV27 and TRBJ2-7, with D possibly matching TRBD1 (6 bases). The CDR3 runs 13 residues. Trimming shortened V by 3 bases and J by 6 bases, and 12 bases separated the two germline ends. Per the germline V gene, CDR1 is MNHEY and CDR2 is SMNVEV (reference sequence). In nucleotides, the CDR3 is TGTGCCAGCAGTTTTACAGGGCTGGGCGAGCAGTACTTC. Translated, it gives CASSFTGLGEQYF.

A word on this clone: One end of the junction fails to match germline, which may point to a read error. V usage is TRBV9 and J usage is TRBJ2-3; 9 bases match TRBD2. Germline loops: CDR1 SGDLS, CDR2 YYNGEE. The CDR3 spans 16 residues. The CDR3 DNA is TGTGCCAGCAGCGTAGGCGGGGGGGCCGGTGGAGATGCGCAGTATTTT. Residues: CASSVGGGAGGDAQYF.

Here the CDR3 reads CASRAQGFSEAFF. CDR3 in DNA: TGTGCCAGTAGGGCACAGGGCTTTAGTGAAGCTTTCTTT. The genes are TRBV19 and TRBJ1-1, with D possibly TRBD1 on 6 matching bases. Germline lookup yields CDR1 LNHDA and CDR2 SQIVND (reference sequence). Trimming removed 6 bases at V and 7 bases at J, with 15 bases between. This CDR3 is built from 13 residues. The variable domain in full, completed from reference TRBV19 and TRBJ1-1, reads DGGITQSPKYLFRKEGQNVTLSCEQNLNHDAMYWYRQDPGQGLRLIYYSQIVNDFQKGDIAEGYSVSREKKESFPLTVTSAQKNPTAFYLCASRAQGFSEAFFGQGTRLTVV.